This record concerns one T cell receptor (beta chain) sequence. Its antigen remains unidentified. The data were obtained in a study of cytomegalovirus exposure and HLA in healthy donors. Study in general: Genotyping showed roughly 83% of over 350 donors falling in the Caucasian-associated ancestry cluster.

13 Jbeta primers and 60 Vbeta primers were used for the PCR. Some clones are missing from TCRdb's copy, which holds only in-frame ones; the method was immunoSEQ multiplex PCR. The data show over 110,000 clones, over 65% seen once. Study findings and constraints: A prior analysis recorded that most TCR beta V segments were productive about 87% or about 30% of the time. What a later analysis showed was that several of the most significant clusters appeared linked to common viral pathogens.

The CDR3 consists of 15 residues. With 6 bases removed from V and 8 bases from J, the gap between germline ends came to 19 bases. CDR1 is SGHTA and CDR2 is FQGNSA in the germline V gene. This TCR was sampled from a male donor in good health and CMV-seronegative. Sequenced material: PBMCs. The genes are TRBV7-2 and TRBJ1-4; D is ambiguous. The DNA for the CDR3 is TGTGCCAGCAGGAATACACCGGGGAGGGAAGAAAAACTGTTTTTT. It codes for CASRNTPGREEKLFF.